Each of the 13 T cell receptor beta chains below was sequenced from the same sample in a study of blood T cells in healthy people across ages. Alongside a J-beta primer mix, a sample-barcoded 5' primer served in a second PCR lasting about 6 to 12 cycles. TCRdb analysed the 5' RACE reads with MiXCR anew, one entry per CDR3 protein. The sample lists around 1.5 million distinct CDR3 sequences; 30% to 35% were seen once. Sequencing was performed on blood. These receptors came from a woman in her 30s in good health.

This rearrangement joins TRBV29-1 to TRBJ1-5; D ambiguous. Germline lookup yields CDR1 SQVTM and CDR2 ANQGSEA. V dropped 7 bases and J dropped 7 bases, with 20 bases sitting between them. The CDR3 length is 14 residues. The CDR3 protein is CSGGPGRDGQPQHF. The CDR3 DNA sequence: TGCAGCGGAGGACCTGGGAGGGATGGGCAGCCCCAGCATTTT.

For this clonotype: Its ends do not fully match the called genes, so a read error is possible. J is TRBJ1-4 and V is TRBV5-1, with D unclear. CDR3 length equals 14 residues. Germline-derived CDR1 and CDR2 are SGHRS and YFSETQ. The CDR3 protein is CASSLATIGEKRFF. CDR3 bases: TGCGCCAGCAGCTTGGCCACCATCGGCGAAAAACGGTTTTTT.

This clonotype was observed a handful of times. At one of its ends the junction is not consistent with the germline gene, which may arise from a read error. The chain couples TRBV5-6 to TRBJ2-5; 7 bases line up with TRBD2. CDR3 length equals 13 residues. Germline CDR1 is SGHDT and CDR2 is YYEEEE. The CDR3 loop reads CAGSFRGEETQYF. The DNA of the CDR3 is TGTGCCGGCAGCTTTCGGGGGGAGGAGACCCAGTACTTC.

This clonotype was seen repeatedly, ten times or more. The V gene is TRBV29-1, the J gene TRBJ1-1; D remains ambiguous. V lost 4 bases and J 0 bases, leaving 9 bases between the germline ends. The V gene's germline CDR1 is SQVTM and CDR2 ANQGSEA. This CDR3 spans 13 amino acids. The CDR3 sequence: CSVGGRMNTEAFF. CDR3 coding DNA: TGCAGCGTTGGTGGACGGATGAACACTGAAGCTTTCTTT.

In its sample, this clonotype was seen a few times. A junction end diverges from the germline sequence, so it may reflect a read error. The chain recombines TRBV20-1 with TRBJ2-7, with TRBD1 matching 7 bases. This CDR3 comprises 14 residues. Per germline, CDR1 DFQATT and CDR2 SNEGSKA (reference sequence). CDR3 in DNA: TGCAGTGCCAGAGTAGGGACAGAACTTTACGAGCAGTACTTC. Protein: CSARVGTELYEQYF.

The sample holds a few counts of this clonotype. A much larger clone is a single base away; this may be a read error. CDR3 region: CASRGGTDTRYF. The CDR3 nucleotides read TGTGCCAGCAGGGGGGGCACAGATACGCGGTATTTT. The chain combines TRBV28 with TRBJ2-3; D tentatively fits TRBD1 or TRBD2 (6 bases each). Germline V gene data show CDR1 as MDHEN and CDR2 as SYDVKM. This CDR3 is built from 12 residues.

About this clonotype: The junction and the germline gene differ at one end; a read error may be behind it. This CDR3 reads CASSLDWDYGHTF. The DNA for the CDR3 is TGTGCCAGCAGCTTAGATTGGGACTATGGCCACACCTTC. The chain couples TRBV7-2 to TRBJ1-2; D perhaps matches TRBD1 (5 bases). CDR1 is SGHTA and CDR2 is FQGNSA in the germline V gene. The length of the CDR3 is 13 residues.

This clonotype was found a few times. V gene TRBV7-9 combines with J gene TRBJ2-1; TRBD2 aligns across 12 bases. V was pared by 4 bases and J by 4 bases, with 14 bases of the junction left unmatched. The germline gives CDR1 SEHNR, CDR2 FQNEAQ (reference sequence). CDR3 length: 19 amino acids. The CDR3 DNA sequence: TGTGCCAGCAGCTCCCCACTAGCGGGAGGCCCTTCCCATTACAATGAGCAGTTCTTC. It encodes CASSSPLAGGPSHYNEQFF. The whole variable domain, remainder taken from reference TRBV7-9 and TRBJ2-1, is DTGVSQNPRHKITKRGQNVTFRCDPISEHNRLYWYRQTLGQGPEFLTYFQNEAQLEKSRLLSDRFSAERPKGSFSTLEIQRTEQGDSAMYLCASSSPLAGGPSHYNEQFFGPGTRLTVL.

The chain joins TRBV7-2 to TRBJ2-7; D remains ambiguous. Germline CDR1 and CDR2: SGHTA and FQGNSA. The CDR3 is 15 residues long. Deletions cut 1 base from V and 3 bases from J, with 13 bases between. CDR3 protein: CASSLVPAGIYEQYF. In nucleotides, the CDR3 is TGTGCCAGCAGCTTAGTCCCTGCCGGAATCTACGAGCAGTACTTC. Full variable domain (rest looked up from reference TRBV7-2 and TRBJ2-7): GAGVSQSPSNKVTEKGKDVELRCDPISGHTALYWYRQSLGQGLEFLIYFQGNSAPDKSGLPSDRFSAERTGGSVSTLTIQRTQQEDSAVYLCASSLVPAGIYEQYFGPGTRLTVT.

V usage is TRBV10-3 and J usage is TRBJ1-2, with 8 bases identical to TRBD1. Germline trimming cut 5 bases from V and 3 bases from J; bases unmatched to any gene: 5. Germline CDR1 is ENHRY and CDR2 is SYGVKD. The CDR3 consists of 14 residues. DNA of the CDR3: TGTGCCATCAGTAGACAGGGGTCTGACTATGGCTACACCTTC. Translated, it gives CAISRQGSDYGYTF.

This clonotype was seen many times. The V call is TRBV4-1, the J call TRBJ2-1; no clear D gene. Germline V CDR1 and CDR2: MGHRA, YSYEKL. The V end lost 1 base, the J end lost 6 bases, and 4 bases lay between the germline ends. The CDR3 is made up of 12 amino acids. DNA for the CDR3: TGCGCCAGCAGCCAAGGGCGCAATGAGCAGTTCTTC. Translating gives CASSQGRNEQFF.

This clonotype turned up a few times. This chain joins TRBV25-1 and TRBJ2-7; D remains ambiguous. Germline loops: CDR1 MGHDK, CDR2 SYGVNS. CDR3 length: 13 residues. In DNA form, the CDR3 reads TGTTCCTTTGACACCTTCCGCTCCTACGAGCAGTACTTC. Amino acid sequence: CSFDTFRSYEQYF.

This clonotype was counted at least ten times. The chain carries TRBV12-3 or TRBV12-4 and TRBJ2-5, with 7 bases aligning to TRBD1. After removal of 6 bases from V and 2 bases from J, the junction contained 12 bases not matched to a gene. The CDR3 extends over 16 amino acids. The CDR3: CASSQPFRDSQETQYF. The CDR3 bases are TGTGCCAGCAGCCAACCGTTCCGGGACAGTCAAGAGACCCAGTACTTC.